A single sample gave rise to the 4 T cell receptor beta chains below, sequenced in a study of blood T cells in healthy people across ages. The use of a sample-barcoded 5' primer and a J-beta primer mix characterized a second PCR of about 6 to 11 cycles. One entry per CDR3 protein, called by TCRdb with MiXCR from the 5' RACE reads. The table includes about 1,800,000 distinct CDR3 sequences, 28% detected once. What was sequenced was blood. These receptors all come from a woman in her 30s in good health.

The V and J genes are TRBV9 and TRBJ1-3; D remains unclear. The CDR3 totals 15 residues. V was cut by 4 bases and J by 4 bases, with 15 bases left in between. Looked up from germline, CDR1 is SGDLS and CDR2 is YYNGEE. The CDR3 region is CASSLLAMGGNTIYF. CDR3 sequence (DNA): TGTGCCAGCAGCTTACTAGCGATGGGGGGAAACACCATATATTTT. Supplemented by reference TRBV9 and TRBJ1-3, the full variable domain reads DSGVTQTPKHLITATGQRVTLRCSPRSGDLSVYWYQQSLDQGLQFLIQYYNGEERAKGNILERFSAQQFPDLHSELNLSSLELGDSALYFCASSLLAMGGNTIYFGEGSWLTVV.

Comment on this clonotype: The junction departs from the called germline gene at one end, perhaps through a read error. The chain joins TRBV12-3 or TRBV12-4 to TRBJ2-5; D is uncertain. This CDR3 region has 16 residues. CDR3 region: CASSPRQLGLTETRYF. CDR3 in DNA: TGTGCCAGCAGTCCCCGGCAGTTGGGTTTGACGGAGACCCGGTACTTC.

In its sample, this clonotype was seen many times. This rearrangement joins TRBV10-3 to TRBJ2-7, with D maybe TRBD1 (5 bases). Trimming took 6 bases from V and 0 from J, leaving 21 bases between them. The CDR3 has 17 amino acids. The germline V gene encodes CDR1 ENHRY and CDR2 SYGVKD. CDR3 sequence: CAISLTATATSSYEQYF. CDR3 in DNA: TGTGCCATCAGCCTTACAGCGACAGCCACCAGCTCCTACGAGCAGTACTTC.

The chain recombines TRBV20-1 with TRBJ2-3, with D possibly called TRBD1 or TRBD2 (5 bases each). Germline V gives CDR1 DFQATT, CDR2 SNEGSKA (reference sequence). Trimming removed 0 bases from V and 0 bases from J, with 16 bases in between. This CDR3 is 17 amino acids long. CDR3 residues: CSARDLAGGTSTDTQYF. The CDR3 DNA reads TGCAGTGCTAGAGACCTAGCTGGGGGAACTAGCACAGATACGCAGTATTTT.